This T cell receptor (beta chain) was retrieved from a study of cytomegalovirus exposure and HLA in healthy donors. The donors (healthy individuals) were bone marrow donors. Trimming left V 6 bases short and J 8 bases short, with 22 bases between. CDR3 length: 15 amino acids. The germline V gene has CDR1 LGHNA and CDR2 YSLEER. Concerning this clone: Antigen specificity is unknown.

Primers: 60 Vbeta forward and 13 Jbeta reverse. The table came from immunoSEQ multiplex PCR; TCRdb's copy has only in-frame clones and leaves some out. The sample lists about 110,000 clones, 65% to 80% occurring once. Study outcomes and limitations: Upon later analysis, TCR association rates were observed to vary by HLA locus, being highest for DRB1 and lowest for HLA-C. An analysis done earlier found most TCR beta V segments productive about 90% or about 30% of the time. There were some public TCRs occurring in many donors, but most TCR sequences were rare.

This receptor was identified in a man aged 60 to 69 in good health and CMV-seronegative. The V gene is TRBV4-3, the J gene TRBJ1-2; tentatively, D is TRBD1 (5 bases). The material sequenced was PBMCs. The CDR3: CASRSGLGGTKGYTF. The CDR3 DNA is TGCGCCAGCAGATCCGGGCTCGGGGGAACTAAGGGCTACACCTTC.